A selection of T cell receptor beta chains follows, all from one sample in a study of human thymus T cells. Profiling relied on immunoSEQ multiplex PCR, and the TCRdb table lists in-frame clones only, not all of them. The data show about 46,000 clones, 95% seen once. Sequencing was performed on blood. Receptors originate from a girl less than two years old with a congenital heart defect but otherwise immunologically healthy. CDR3s include the opening cysteine and the closing phenylalanine or tryptophan. A D gene is named only where the DNA matches it firmly.

D: NA
length: 14
V: TRBV5-5
J: TRBJ1-1
DNA: TGTGCCAGCAGCTTGACGGCGGAGAACACTGAAGCTTTCTTT
CDR3: CASSLTAENTEAFF

D: NA
length: 13
V: TRBV4-2
J: TRBJ2-1
DNA: TGTGCCAGCAGCCAAGGGGGGGACAATGAGCAGTTCTTC
CDR3: CASSQGGDNEQFF

D: NA
length: 12
V: TRBV7-6
J: TRBJ2-5
DNA: TGTGCCAGCAGCTTATTCGGAGAGACCCAGTACTTC
CDR3: CASSLFGETQYF

D: NA
length: 15
V: TRBV6-5
J: TRBJ1-1
DNA: TGTGCCAGCAGCCCCTTGACCCAATGGAACACTGAAGCTTTCTTT
CDR3: CASSPLTQWNTEAFF

D: NA
length: 16
V: TRBV4-1
J: TRBJ2-1
DNA: TGCGCCAGCAGCCAAGCCTTCCCCCATATAGCGAATGAGCAGTTCTTC
CDR3: CASSQAFPHIANEQFF

D: NA
length: 13
V: TRBV19
J: TRBJ2-7
DNA: TGTGCCAGTTCCCCAGGGGCGATCTACGAGCAGTACTTC
CDR3: CASSPGAIYEQYF

D: NA
length: 18
V: TRBV21-1
J: TRBJ2-3
DNA: TGTGCCAGCAGCATCGACACTACCGCCCTTACTAGCACAGATACGCAGTATTTT
CDR3: CASSIDTTALTSTDTQYF

D: TRBD1
length: 17
V: TRBV10-3
J: TRBJ1-4
DNA: TGTGCCATCAGTGGGAAGCCAATGGGGACAGGGAATGAAAAACTGTTTTTT
CDR3: CAISGKPMGTGNEKLFF

D: TRBD2
length: 16
V: TRBV2
J: TRBJ2-3
DNA: TGTGCCAGCAGCAGTCTAGCGGGAGGGCCCCCAGATACGCAGTATTTT
CDR3: CASSSLAGGPPDTQYF

D: TRBD2
length: 16
V: TRBV4-2
J: TRBJ2-7
DNA: TGTGCCAGCAGCCAAGCAACGACTAGCGGTTACTACGAGCAGTACTTC
CDR3: CASSQATTSGYYEQYF

D: TRBD2
length: 17
V: TRBV5-5
J: TRBJ2-3
DNA: TGTGCCAGCAGCCTAGCCCTAGGGACTAGCGGGACCAATACGCAGTATTTT
CDR3: CASSLALGTSGTNTQYF

D: NA
length: 14
V: TRBV5-4
J: TRBJ2-1
DNA: TGTGCCAGCAGCTTGGCCTTGGGCGACAATGAGCAGTTCTTC
CDR3: CASSLALGDNEQFF

D: NA
length: 15
V: TRBV28
J: TRBJ2-5
DNA: TGTGCCAGCAGAGGCAACGGGCAGCCTAGGGAGACCCAGTACTTC
CDR3: CASRGNGQPRETQYF

D: TRBD1
length: 15
V: TRBV18
J: TRBJ1-2
DNA: TGTGCCAGCTCCCAGGGACAGGGGGCCGCCTATGGCTACACCTTC
CDR3: CASSQGQGAAYGYTF

D: TRBD1
length: 14
V: TRBV27
J: TRBJ2-5
DNA: TGTGCCAGCAGTTCCGGGACAGTGCGGGAGACCCAGTACTTC
CDR3: CASSSGTVRETQYF

D: TRBD1
length: 16
V: TRBV29-1
J: TRBJ2-1
DNA: TGCAGCGTTGAAGTGGGCAAAGGGGGCCGTTACAATGAGCAGTTCTTC
CDR3: CSVEVGKGGRYNEQFF

D: NA
length: 16
V: TRBV4-1
J: TRBJ2-7
DNA: TGCGCCAGCAGCCAAATTACAGGGAGTCCTACCTACGAGCAGTACTTC
CDR3: CASSQITGSPTYEQYF

D: TRBD1
length: 14
V: TRBV9
J: TRBJ1-1
DNA: TGTGCCAGCAGCGTAGAAAGCGGGACAGCTGAAGCTTTCTTT
CDR3: CASSVESGTAEAFF

D: TRBD1
length: 14
V: TRBV29-1
J: TRBJ2-3
DNA: TGCAGCGTTCTGGCCAGGGGGCGGGCAGATACGCAGTATTTT
CDR3: CSVLARGRADTQYF

D: TRBD2
length: 18
V: TRBV27
J: TRBJ2-3
DNA: TGTGCCAGCAGCCGACAGACCGGGACTAGCGGGAGCACAGATACGCAGTATTTT
CDR3: CASSRQTGTSGSTDTQYF

D: TRBD2
length: 15
V: TRBV27
J: TRBJ2-1
DNA: TGTGCCAGCAGTCCAGGACTAGCGGGGCACAATGAGCAGTTCTTC
CDR3: CASSPGLAGHNEQFF

D: NA
length: 14
V: TRBV30
J: TRBJ1-2
DNA: TGTGCCTGGAGTGGACAGGCCGCGCACTATGGCTACACCTTC
CDR3: CAWSGQAAHYGYTF

D: NA
length: 12
V: TRBV21-1
J: TRBJ2-7
DNA: TGTGCCAGCAGCCCCGCGGCCTACGAGCAGTACTTC
CDR3: CASSPAAYEQYF

D: NA
length: 13
V: TRBV18
J: TRBJ2-3
DNA: TGTGCCAGCTCACTGAGTATTCCAGATACGCAGTATTTT
CDR3: CASSLSIPDTQYF

D: NA
length: 14
V: TRBV18
J: TRBJ1-4
DNA: TGTGCCAGCTCACCTCGGACGGCCAATGAAAAACTGTTTTTT
CDR3: CASSPRTANEKLFF

D: TRBD1
length: 14
V: TRBV19
J: TRBJ1-1
DNA: TGTGCCAGCGCGAGGGACAGGGGGATCACTGAAGCTTTCTTT
CDR3: CASARDRGITEAFF